This T cell receptor beta chain was profiled in a study of blood T cell repertoires in COVID-19. Trimming left V 0 bases short and J 2 bases short, with 16 bases between. The CDR3 totals 17 residues. From germline, CDR1 is KGHSH and CDR2 LQKENI. The protocol was immunoSEQ multiplex PCR, while the TCRdb copy is restricted to in-frame clones and leaves out a portion. The repertoire consists of some 140,000 clones, with around 79% occurring once and the leading ten covering around 5%. The sequence was collected from an older woman with COVID-19, enrolled during active disease. The sample comprised peripheral blood. The chain employs TRBV18 and TRBJ2-5; D is undetermined. The CDR3, as DNA: TGTGCCAGCTCACCACCGAAAGAGCGTCCCTCGCAAGAGACCCAGTACTTC. It yields the protein CASSPPKERPSQETQYF.